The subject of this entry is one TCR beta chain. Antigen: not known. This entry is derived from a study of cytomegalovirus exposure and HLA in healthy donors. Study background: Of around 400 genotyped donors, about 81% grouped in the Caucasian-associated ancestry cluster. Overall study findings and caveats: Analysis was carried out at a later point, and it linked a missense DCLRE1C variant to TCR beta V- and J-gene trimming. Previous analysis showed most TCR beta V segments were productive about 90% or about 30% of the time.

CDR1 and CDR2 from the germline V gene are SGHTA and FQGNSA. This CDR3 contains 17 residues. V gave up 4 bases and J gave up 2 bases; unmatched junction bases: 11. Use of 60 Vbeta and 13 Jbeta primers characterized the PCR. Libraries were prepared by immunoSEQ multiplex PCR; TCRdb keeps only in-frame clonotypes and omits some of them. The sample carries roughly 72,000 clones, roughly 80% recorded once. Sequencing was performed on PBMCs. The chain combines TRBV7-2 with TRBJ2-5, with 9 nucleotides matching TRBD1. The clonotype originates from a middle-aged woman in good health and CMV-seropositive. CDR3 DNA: TGTGCCAGCAGCTCCCCCTTAGGGACAGGGACTCAAGAGACCCAGTACTTC. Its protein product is CASSSPLGTGTQETQYF. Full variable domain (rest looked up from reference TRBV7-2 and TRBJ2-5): GAGVSQSPSNKVTEKGKDVELRCDPISGHTALYWYRQSLGQGLEFLIYFQGNSAPDKSGLPSDRFSAERTGGSVSTLTIQRTQQEDSAVYLCASSSPLGTGTQETQYFGPGTRLLVL.